This T cell receptor (beta chain) was documented in a study of T-cell reconstitution after alpha-beta-depleted transplantation in children. Notes on the study in general: Reportedly, roughly two months post-transplant, alpha-beta T cells arose from several hundred expanded graft clones. Among T cells one year after transplant, newly produced cells accounted for most counts and diversity. Day-60 TCRbeta diversity that was high in some patients was derived from surviving recipient T cells and thymic progenitors.

This clonotype showed up many times. What it binds is unknown. Preparing the TCRbeta library involved the use of unique molecular identifiers. One entry per CDR3 protein, called by TCRdb with MiXCR from the PCR reads. The data show about 300,000 distinct CDR3 sequences, less than 9.5% seen once. This CDR3 is 14 amino acids long. The trim removed 6 bases at V and 5 bases at J, leaving 8 bases unmatched. The V gene's germline CDR1 is MNHNS and CDR2 SASEGT. The clonotype comes from a female patient aged 2-9 years who had a stem cell transplant for Fanconi anemia, so the T cells may come from the graft donor. The specimen was peripheral blood, collected 360 days after TCRalphabeta/CD19-depleted stem cell transplant. V usage is TRBV6-1 and J usage is TRBJ1-2; TRBD1 matches at 8 bases. This CDR3 is CASSRAGGIYGYTF. As DNA, the CDR3 is TGTGCCAGCAGCCGAGCAGGGGGCATTTATGGCTACACCTTC.